What follows describes a single T cell receptor beta chain. Its antigen is not known. The sample originates from a study of STAT5B mutations in CD4+ large granular lymphocyte leukemia. General study points: 25% of private leukemic clonotypes occurred rarely in other patients' non-leukemic repertoires.

The assay was run at survey level. Assay used: immunoSEQ multiplex PCR; TCRdb lists only in-frame clones, some missing. Of around 30,000 clones listed, about two thirds are singletons. This clonotype was sampled from a human donor in good health. The sequencing sample was made of CD4+ T cells from blood buffy coats.

CDR3 nucleotides: TGTGCCAGCTCTGCGGGGCTAGGCACTGGAAACACCATATATTTT. Protein sequence: CASSAGLGTGNTIYF. V and J are TRBV7-7 and TRBJ1-3; possibly TRBD1 for D (5 bases). CDR1 is SSHAT and CDR2 is FNYEAQ in the germline V gene (reference sequence). This CDR3 is built from 15 residues. Trimming took off 8 bases at V and 2 bases at J, with 16 bases between the two ends.